This is a list of T cell receptor beta chains from one sample in a study of vaccination effects on CD4 cells after COVID-19. Profiled with immunoSEQ multiplex PCR; TCRdb holds only in-frame clones, not every one. The sample holds roughly 27,000 clones, about 70% seen once. Their target antigens are unknown. The specimen comprised CD4+ T cells from PBMCs cultured with SARS-CoV-2 spike peptides, sampled before COVID-19 vaccination. These receptor sequences come from a human donor who received a COVID-19 vaccine. CDR3s include the opening cysteine and the closing phenylalanine or tryptophan. D genes are given only for firm matches. The listing skips clone size in some rows; elsewhere it reads once, few, many or a size class.

d_gene	v_gene	j_gene	abundance	CDR3nt	CDR3aa
.	TRBV6-5	TRBJ1-6	.	TGTGCCAGCAGTTACGGTGGCAGGGGTGGTTCACCCCTCCACTTT	CASSYGGRGGSPLHF
.	TRBV5-6	TRBJ1-6	.	TGTGCCAGCAGCGCTGGGTCGCTTAATTCACCCCTCCACTTT	CASSAGSLNSPLHF
TRBD2	TRBV10-2	TRBJ2-1	.	TGCGCCAGCAGTGAGTCGACGACTAGCGGGGGGGCATCCAATGAGCAGTTCTTC	CASSESTTSGGASNEQFF
.	TRBV5-1	TRBJ1-5	.	TGCGCCAGCAGCTTTAGCAGGGAGAATCAGCCCCAGCATTTT	CASSFSRENQPQHF
TRBD2	TRBV6-6	TRBJ2-7	.	TGTGCCAGCAGTTACGCGGGAGGGGACTACGAGCAGTACTTC	CASSYAGGDYEQYF
TRBD1	TRBV7-9	TRBJ2-4	.	TGTGCCAGCAGCTTCCGTGGACAGGAAAACATTCAGTACTTC	CASSFRGQENIQYF
.	TRBV7-2	TRBJ2-7	.	TGTGCCAGCAGCTTAGTCAGGGATGGCTACGAGCAGTACTTC	CASSLVRDGYEQYF
.	TRBV6-2/TRBV6-3	TRBJ2-5	.	TGTGCCAGCAGTTCCTTTGCGACCCAGTACTTC	CASSSFATQYF
.	TRBV3-1/TRBV3-2	TRBJ2-5	.	TGTGCCAGCAGCCAAGATTGGGACCGGAGAGGGGAGACCCAGTACTTC	CASSQDWDRRGETQYF
.	TRBV5-1	TRBJ2-7	.	TGCGCCAGCAGCTTGCTTGGGAGCTCCTACGAGCAGTACTTC	CASSLLGSSYEQYF
.	TRBV2	TRBJ2-7	.	TGTGCCACACGGTCCTACGAGCAGTACTTC	CATRSYEQYF
.	TRBV5-1	TRBJ2-5	.	TGCGCCAGCAGCTCTATTGGGCACTCCCAAGAGACCCAGTACTTC	CASSSIGHSQETQYF
.	TRBV5-1	TRBJ1-2	once	TGCGCCAGCAGTTTGATGGGCTATGGCTACACCTTC	CASSLMGYGYTF
TRBD2	TRBV18	TRBJ2-5	.	TGTGCCAGCTCACCGCGACTAGCGGGAAACGGAGAGACCCAGTACTTC	CASSPRLAGNGETQYF
.	TRBV2	TRBJ2-7	.	TGTGCCAGCAGGGAGGATCACTACGAGCAGTACTTC	CASREDHYEQYF
.	TRBV20-1	TRBJ2-3	.	TGCAGTGCTAGTGGGGGGACGAAAGGGCACACAGATACGCAGTATTTT	CSASGGTKGHTDTQYF
TRBD1	TRBV7-9	TRBJ2-1	.	TGTGCCAGCAGCCTCCGGGACAGGTCCTATGAGCAGTTCTTC	CASSLRDRSYEQFF
TRBD2	TRBV7-9	TRBJ2-1	.	TGTGCCAGCAGCTCCCTCCTAGCGGGGGGGGCTTGGAATGAGCAGTTCTTC	CASSSLLAGGAWNEQFF
TRBD1	TRBV18	TRBJ1-2	.	TGTGCCAGCTCACTAACGACAGGGGAGAACTATGGCTACACCTTC	CASSLTTGENYGYTF
.	TRBV7-8	TRBJ2-1	once	TGTGCCAGCAGCTCAGGTAATCTAGCGCTATCCTACAATGAGCAGTTCTTC	CASSSGNLALSYNEQFF
.	TRBV30	TRBJ2-7	.	TGTGCCTGGACTCGCTCCTACGAGCAGTACTTC	CAWTRSYEQYF